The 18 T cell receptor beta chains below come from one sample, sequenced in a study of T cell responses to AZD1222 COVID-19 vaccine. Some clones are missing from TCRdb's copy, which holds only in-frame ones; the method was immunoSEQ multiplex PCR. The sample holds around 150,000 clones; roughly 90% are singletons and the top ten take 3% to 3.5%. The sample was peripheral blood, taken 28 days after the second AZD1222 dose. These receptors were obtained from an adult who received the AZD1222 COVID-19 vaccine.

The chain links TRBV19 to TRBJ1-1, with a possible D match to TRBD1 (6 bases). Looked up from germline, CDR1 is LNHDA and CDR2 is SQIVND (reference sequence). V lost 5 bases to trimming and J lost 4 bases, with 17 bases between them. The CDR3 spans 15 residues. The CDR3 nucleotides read TGTGCCAGTAGTTCCCGGGGGCCACGGGGCACTGAAGCTTTCTTT. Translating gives CASSSRGPRGTEAFF.

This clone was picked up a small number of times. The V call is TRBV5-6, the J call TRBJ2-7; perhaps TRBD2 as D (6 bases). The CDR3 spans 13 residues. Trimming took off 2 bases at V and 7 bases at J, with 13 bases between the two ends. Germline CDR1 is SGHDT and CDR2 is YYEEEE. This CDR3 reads CASSLGGLREQYF. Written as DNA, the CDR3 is TGTGCCAGCAGCTTAGGAGGACTACGGGAGCAGTACTTC. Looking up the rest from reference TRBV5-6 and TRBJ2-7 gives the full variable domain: DAGVTQSPTHLIKTRGQQVTLRCSPKSGHDTVSWYQQALGQGPQFIFQYYEEEERQRGNFPDRFSGHQFPNYSSELNVNALLLGDSALYLCASSLGGLREQYFGPGTRLTVT.

The CDR3 reads CASRPGQSYEQYF. The DNA of the CDR3 is TGTGCCAGCAGGCCGGGACAGTCCTACGAGCAGTACTTC. V usage is TRBV28 and J usage is TRBJ2-7; TRBD1 matches at 7 bases. CDR1 is MDHEN and CDR2 is SYDVKM in the germline V gene. V trimming: 6 bases; J trimming: 1 base; junction bases outside the gene matches: 3. The CDR3 is 13 residues long.

CDR3 in amino acids: CASSSQGLAGSSYNEQFF. For the CDR3, the DNA is TGTGCCAGCAGCTCCCAGGGACTAGCGGGAAGCTCCTACAATGAGCAGTTCTTC. This chain connects TRBV7-2 to TRBJ2-1, with 13 positions matching TRBD2. The V segment lost 4 bases and the J segment 0 bases; nucleotides outside the gene matches: 6. Per germline, CDR1 SGHTA and CDR2 FQGNSA. This CDR3 comprises 18 residues.

The CDR3 reads CSASRRGTEAFF. The CDR3, as DNA: TGCAGTGCTAGTCGGAGGGGCACTGAAGCTTTCTTT. The chain employs TRBV20-1 and TRBJ1-1, with a weak D call TRBD1 (5 bases). Germline V lookup: CDR1 DFQATT, CDR2 SNEGSKA (reference sequence). The CDR3 sequence is 12 residues long. Trimming cost V 3 bases and J 4 bases, with 9 bases left between them.

CDR3 sequence reads: CSGKGGTGKFDEQYF. CDR3 nucleotide sequence: TGCAGCGGGAAGGGGGGGACAGGGAAATTCGACGAGCAGTACTTC. This sequence joins TRBV29-1 and TRBJ2-7, with 9 nucleotides matching TRBD1. The CDR3 runs to 15 residues. Trimming at V came to 7 bases and at J to 5 bases, leaving 15 bases not matched to a gene. Germline-derived CDR1 and CDR2 are SQVTM and ANQGSEA.

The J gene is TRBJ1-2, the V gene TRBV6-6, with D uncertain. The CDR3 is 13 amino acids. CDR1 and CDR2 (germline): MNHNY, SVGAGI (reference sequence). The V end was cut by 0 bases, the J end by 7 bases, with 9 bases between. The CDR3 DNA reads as TGTGCCAGCAGTTACTCGGACGGGTCTGGCTACACCTTC. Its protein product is CASSYSDGSGYTF.

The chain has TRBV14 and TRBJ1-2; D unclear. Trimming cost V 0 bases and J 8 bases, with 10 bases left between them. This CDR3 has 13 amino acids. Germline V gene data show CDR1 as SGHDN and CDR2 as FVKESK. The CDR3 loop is CASSQDRVIGYTF. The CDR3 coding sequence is TGTGCCAGCAGCCAAGATAGGGTGATCGGCTACACCTTC. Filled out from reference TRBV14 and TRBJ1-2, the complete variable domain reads EAGVTQFPSHSVIEKGQTVTLRCDPISGHDNLYWYRRVMGKEIKFLLHFVKESKQDESGMPNNRFLAERTGGTYSTLKVQPAELEDSGVYFCASSQDRVIGYTFGSGTRLTVV.

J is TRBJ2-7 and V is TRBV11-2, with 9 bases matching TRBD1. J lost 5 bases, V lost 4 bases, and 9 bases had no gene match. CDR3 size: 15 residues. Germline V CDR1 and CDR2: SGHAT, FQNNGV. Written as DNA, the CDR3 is TGTGCCAGCAGCTGGACCGGGACAGGGCTCCACGAGCAGTACTTC. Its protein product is CASSWTGTGLHEQYF.

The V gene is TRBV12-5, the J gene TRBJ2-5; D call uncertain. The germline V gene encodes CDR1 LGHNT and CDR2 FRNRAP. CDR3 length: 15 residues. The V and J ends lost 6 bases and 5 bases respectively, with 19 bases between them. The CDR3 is CASGPSGGGGETQYF. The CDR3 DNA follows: TGTGCTAGTGGCCCCTCTGGCGGCGGTGGGGAGACCCAGTACTTC.

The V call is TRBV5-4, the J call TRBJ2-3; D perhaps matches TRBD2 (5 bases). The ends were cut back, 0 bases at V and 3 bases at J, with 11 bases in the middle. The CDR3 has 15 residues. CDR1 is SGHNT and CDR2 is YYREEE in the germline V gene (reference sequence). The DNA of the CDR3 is TGTGCCAGCAGCTTGGTTCTAGCTGGGACAGATACGCAGTATTTT. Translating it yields CASSLVLAGTDTQYF.

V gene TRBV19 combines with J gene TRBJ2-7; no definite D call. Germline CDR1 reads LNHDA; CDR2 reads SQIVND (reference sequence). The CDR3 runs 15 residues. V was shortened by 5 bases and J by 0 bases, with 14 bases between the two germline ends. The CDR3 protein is CASSPPRASSYEQYF. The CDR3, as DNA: TGTGCCAGTAGTCCCCCCCGTGCGAGCTCCTACGAGCAGTACTTC.

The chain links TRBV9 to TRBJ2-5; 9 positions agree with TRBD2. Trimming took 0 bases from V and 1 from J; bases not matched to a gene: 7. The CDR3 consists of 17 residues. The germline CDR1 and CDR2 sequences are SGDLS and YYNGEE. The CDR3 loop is CASSVDRAGGPQETQYF. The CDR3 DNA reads TGTGCCAGCAGCGTAGACCGAGCGGGAGGCCCCCAAGAGACCCAGTACTTC.

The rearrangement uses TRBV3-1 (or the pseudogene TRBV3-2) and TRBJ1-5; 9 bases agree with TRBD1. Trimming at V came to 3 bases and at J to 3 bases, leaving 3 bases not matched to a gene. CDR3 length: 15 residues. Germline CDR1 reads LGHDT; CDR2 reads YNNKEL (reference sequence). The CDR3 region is CASSQGDRDNQPQHF. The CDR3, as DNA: TGTGCCAGCAGCCAGGGGGACAGGGACAATCAGCCCCAGCATTTT.

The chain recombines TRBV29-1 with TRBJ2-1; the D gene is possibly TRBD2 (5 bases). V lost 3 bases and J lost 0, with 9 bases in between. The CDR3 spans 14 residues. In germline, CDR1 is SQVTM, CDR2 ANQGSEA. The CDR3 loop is CSVDGISSYNEQFF. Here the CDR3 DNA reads TGCAGCGTTGACGGGATTAGCTCCTACAATGAGCAGTTCTTC.

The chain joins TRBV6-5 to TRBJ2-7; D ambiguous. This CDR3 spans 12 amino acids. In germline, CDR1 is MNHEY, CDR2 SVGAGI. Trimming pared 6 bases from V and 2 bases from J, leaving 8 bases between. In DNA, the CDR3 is TGTGCCAGCAGCCCCCAGGCCTACGAGCAGTACTTC. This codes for CASSPQAYEQYF.

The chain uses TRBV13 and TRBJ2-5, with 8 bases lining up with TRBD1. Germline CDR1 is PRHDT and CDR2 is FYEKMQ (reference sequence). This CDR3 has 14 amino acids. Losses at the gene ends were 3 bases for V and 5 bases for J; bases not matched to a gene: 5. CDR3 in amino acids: CASSFLDRAETQYF. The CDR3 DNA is TGTGCCAGCAGCTTCTTGGACAGGGCGGAGACCCAGTACTTC.

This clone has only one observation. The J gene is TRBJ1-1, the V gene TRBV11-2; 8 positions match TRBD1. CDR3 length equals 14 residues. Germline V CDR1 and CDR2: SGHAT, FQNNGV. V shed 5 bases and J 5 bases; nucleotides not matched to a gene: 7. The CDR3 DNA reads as TGTGCCAGCAGCAAAGACAGGGGTGGGACTGAAGCTTTCTTT. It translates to CASSKDRGGTEAFF. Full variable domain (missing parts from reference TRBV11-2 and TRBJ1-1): EAGVAQSPRYKIIEKRQSVAFWCNPISGHATLYWYQQILGQGPKLLIQFQNNGVVDDSQLPKDRFSAERLKGVDSTLKIQPAKLEDSAVYLCASSKDRGGTEAFFGQGTRLTVV.